This section outlines one TCR beta chain sequence together with its context. Its antigen remains undetermined. The sample holds no much larger clone one base away, and base qualities are not on file. V loses 0 bases, J loses 6 bases, and the germline ends lie 15 bases apart. The germline V gene (reference sequence) specifies DFQATT as CDR1 and SNEGSKA as CDR2. From cysteine to phenylalanine, the CDR3 is 15 amino acids long. Only CDR3 DNA remains: 45 bases, in frame from the first base. The data derive from a study of blood T cells in healthy people across ages (dated by TCRdb to about 2015). The study in broad terms: In model experiments, template switching captured roughly one uniquely barcoded TCR beta cDNA molecule for every two T cells. The study measured age-related changes in TCR beta repertoire diversity using deep sequencing normalized with unique cDNA molecular identifiers. The donors were divided into four age groups: young (average approximately 17 years), middle-aged (approximately 42), aged (about 61) and long-lived (about 79). To avoid experimental bias, donors of different ages were distributed randomly across sequencing lanes. Using the same blood draw, the study looked at two additional independent replicas of 1 million unique cDNA reads for two donors, one aged 18 to 30 and the other aged 80 or older.

Receptor libraries were prepared by 5' RACE. Sequenced using an Illumina HiSeq 2500. A second PCR of roughly 7 to 12 cycles was run with a J-beta primer mix and a sample-barcoded 5' primer. Each TCR beta cDNA molecule received a unique molecular identifier from a template-switch 5' adaptor carrying 12 random nucleotides. At least 2.5 million CDR3-containing paired-end reads were obtained from each sample. First-strand cDNA was synthesized from all RNA with the Mint cDNA synthesis kit, primed by a TRBC-specific oligonucleotide. Following uracil-DNA glycosylase treatment, a first 18-cycle PCR with universal primers M1SS and BC2_uni_R was performed on all cDNA. The authors' pipeline ran thus. Normalization of each sample was performed by random selection of 1 million high-quality reads, each carrying a distinct molecular identifier. Reads sharing molecular identifiers were discarded rather than binned into consensus sequences. CDR3 identification, clonotype clustering and error correction used MiTCR with a Q25 quality threshold and the strictest error-elimination algorithm. A nonparametric unseen species model with Euler transformation was used to estimate lower-bound total TCR beta diversity. The public reads were run again by TCRdb, first through fastp at Q25 and then through MiXCR, and only productive beta chains were kept. For every CDR3 protein sequence, its rows merge into one entry that carries the most common genes and DNA. For this entry, the V and J calls and clone size follow TCRdb and not the study's own pipeline. The sample includes roughly 1,800,000 distinct CDR3 sequences, with around 48% observed a single time. More than 2% of the sample is in the top ten clones.

The full study reports these points: Conclusive comparison of naive and antigen-experienced compartments was prevented by the profiling of bulk unsorted PBMCs. Compared with the aged group, more naive CD4+ T cells, fewer expanded clones and increased TCR diversity were shown by the long-lived group, suggesting age selection. There was a strong correlation between observed TCR beta diversity and the percentage of naive T cells measured by flow cytometry. The CMV infection status of donors was not known, potentially confounding age-related changes in expanded clonotypes. As age increased, observed TCR beta diversity per million T cells dropped in a roughly linear way, and a significant reduction was already evident by age 40. Total diversity estimates from one million sequenced T cells were considered lower bounds and underestimates.

The donors were roughly 39 Caucasian individuals from Russia, aged roughly 6 to 90 years, who were systemically healthy. Around 10 milliliters of peripheral blood were collected from each donor into EDTA-treated Vacutainer tubes. PBMCs were isolated by Ficoll-Paque density-gradient centrifugation, with at least 6 million obtained per sample. Total RNA was extracted from PBMCs with Trizol reagent, with at least 6 micrograms obtained per sample. For every donor, an aliquot of PBMCs went through flow cytometry to measure the percentages of naive CD45RAhigh/CD27high T cells. The chain was built from TRBV20-1 and TRBJ1-5; matching of 6 bases hints at TRBD1 as the D gene. This sequence was found in a woman in her thirties or forties in good health. The specimen sequenced was blood. The CDR3 corresponds to CSARDPQGRSQPQHF. The sequenced DNA: TGCAGTGCTAGAGATCCACAGGGTAGGAGTCAGCCCCAGCATTTT.